Below are 3 T cell receptor beta chains sequenced from a single sample in a study of CD8+ T cells in alopecia areata. The pooled cutaneous lymph node cells were sorted using several markers (CD4, CD8alpha, NKG2D, NKG2ACE and others). Sequencing templates came from extracted RNA that was reverse transcribed into cDNA. Assay used: immunoSEQ multiplex PCR; TCRdb lists only in-frame clones, some missing. Observed in the sample are over 250,000 clones, none of them singletons. The specimen was CD4+ T cells sorted from a lymph node. These receptors all stem from a C3H/HeJ mouse with alopecia areata. The mouse line has the MHC haplotype H2-k.

Comment on this clone: Gene names refer to mouse genes. With the read ending 4 residues before the CDR3 end, the germline J gene is used to fill in that end. The gene calls are TRBV17 and TRBJ2-2, with 7 bases aligning to TRBD2. The length of the CDR3 is 16 residues. CDR1 and CDR2 (germline): MNHDT, YYDKIL. J gave up 0 bases and V 1 base, and 2 bases lay outside the gene matches. CDR3 bases read: TGTGCTAGCAGTAGAGTCGGGACTGCAAACACCGGG. Translated, it gives CASSRVGTANTG. The full CDR3 protein is CASSRVGTANTGQLYF.

The sample holds a few counts of this clone. Mouse gene names and germline throughout. The read finishes 4 residues shy of the CDR3 end, and the germline J gene is used to complete it. The V and J genes are TRBV13-1 and TRBJ2-2; the match to TRBD1 covers 9 bases. In germline, CDR1 is NSHNY, CDR2 SYGAGN. The V gene end was trimmed by 1 base and the J gene end by 4 bases; junction bases not matched to a gene: 5. The CDR3 is made up of 16 amino acids. CDR3 DNA, as far as it was read: TGTGCCAGCAGTGATAGAACAGGGGGCGGCACCGGG. Translated, it gives CASSDRTGGGTG. The whole CDR3 region reads CASSDRTGGGTGQLYF.

This clone was seen more than once but under ten times. Gene names are the mouse ones. With the read ending 4 residues before the CDR3 end, the germline J gene is used to fill in that end. The J gene is TRBJ2-5, the V gene TRBV31; weak D call: TRBD2 (6 bases). The CDR3 has 14 amino acids. The V gene lost 3 bases and the J gene lost 0 bases, with 10 bases spanning the gap. CDR1 and CDR2 from the germline V gene are GKSSPN and SITVG. The sequenced CDR3 bases are TGTGCCTGGAGAACTGGGTTTAACCAAGAC. It codes for CAWRTGFNQD. The entire CDR3 protein is CAWRTGFNQDTQYF. Together with reference TRBV31 and TRBJ2-5, the CDR3 gives the full variable domain: AQTIHQWPVAEIKAVGSPLSLGCTIKGKSSPNLYWYWQATGGTLQQLFYSITVGQVESVVQLNLSASRPKDDQFILSTEKLLLSHSGFYLCAWRTGFNQDTQYFGPGTRLLVL.